These 10 T cell receptor beta chains share one sample of origin, sequenced in a study of glioma-infiltrating T cells after dendritic cell vaccination. The table came from immunoSEQ multiplex PCR; TCRdb's copy has only in-frame clones and leaves some out. The sample has approximately 90,000 clones, around 85% seen once. Here the sequenced sample was blood, taken before dendritic cell vaccination. The receptors derive from a human donor with glioblastoma.

This chain joins TRBV29-1 and TRBJ2-3; 9 positions match TRBD2. Germline trimming cut 4 bases from V and 1 base from J; bases unmatched to any gene: 12. Germline V lookup: CDR1 SQVTM, CDR2 ANQGSEA. This CDR3 has 17 residues. The CDR3 protein is CSVVRLAGSIGTDTQYF. The DNA of the CDR3 is TGCAGCGTTGTCCGGCTAGCGGGGAGTATCGGCACAGATACGCAGTATTTT.

This clone was picked up one time. The J gene is TRBJ1-6, the V gene TRBV11-1, with TRBD1 as a possible D gene (6 bases). Trimming removed 1 base at V and 9 bases at J, with 10 bases between. CDR3 size: 14 residues. The germline gives CDR1 SGHAT, CDR2 FQDESV (reference sequence). CDR3 nucleotide sequence: TGTGCCAGCAGCTTAGGCAGGGGACCTTCACCCCTCCACTTT. Translating gives CASSLGRGPSPLHF.

This sequence joins TRBV4-2 and TRBJ2-5, with 7 positions matching TRBD2. The DNA end favors TRBJ2-7, so the J call may be wrong. CDR3 length: 14 residues. Germline CDR1 LGHNA, CDR2 YNFKEQ. CDR3 DNA: TGTGCCAGCAGCCCTAGCGGTAGCTCCTACGAGCAGTACTTC. It specifies CASSPSGSSYEQYF.

The chain is built from TRBV7-2 and TRBJ2-1; 11 bases are shared with TRBD2. CDR3 length: 16 residues. Germline V CDR1 and CDR2: SGHTA, FQGNSA. Trimming removed 3 bases from V and 10 bases from J; junction bases left unmatched: 11. Here the CDR3 reads CASSFLSGGAFGEQFF. CDR3 DNA: TGTGCCAGCAGCTTCCTTAGCGGGGGGGCCTTTGGGGAGCAGTTCTTC.

V gene TRBV10-3 combines with J gene TRBJ2-3; TRBD2 might be the D (5 bases). V dropped 7 bases and J dropped 0 bases, with 11 bases sitting between them. In germline, CDR1 is ENHRY, CDR2 SYGVKD. The CDR3 totals 14 residues. Here the CDR3 DNA reads TGTGCCATCAATTTCGCGGGCAGCACAGATACGCAGTATTTT. This codes for CAINFAGSTDTQYF.

This clone has only one observation. This sequence joins TRBV5-1 and TRBJ1-1; 8 nucleotides line up with TRBD1. The CDR3 sequence is 16 residues long. V lost 6 bases and J lost 1; bases outside the gene matches: 11. The germline V gene encodes CDR1 SGHRS and CDR2 YFSETQ. The CDR3 DNA follows: TGCGCCAGCAAAAACCGATCCACAGGGGGGAACACTGAAGCTTTCTTT. This codes for CASKNRSTGGNTEAFF.

This sequence joins TRBV19 and TRBJ1-1; D gene uncertain. The germline V and J ends were trimmed by 9 bases and 4 bases, with 18 bases remaining between them. The CDR3 is made up of 14 amino acids. Germline lookup yields CDR1 LNHDA and CDR2 SQIVND (reference sequence). This CDR3 is CASQDLRSVTEAFF. In DNA form, the CDR3 reads TGTGCCAGCCAAGACTTGAGGAGTGTCACTGAAGCTTTCTTT.

The chain is built from TRBV19 and TRBJ2-2; TRBD1 might be the D (6 bases). V was cut by 7 bases and J by 8 bases, with 17 bases left in between. This CDR3 is built from 14 residues. Germline CDR1 reads LNHDA; CDR2 reads SQIVND (reference sequence). The CDR3 spells CASTPDSMSGELFF. CDR3 sequence (DNA): TGTGCCAGTACCCCGGACAGCATGTCAGGGGAGCTGTTTTTT.

The chain uses TRBV9 and TRBJ2-3; the match to TRBD2 covers 7 bases. The J segment lost 5 bases and the V segment lost 1 base, leaving 7 bases of the junction unmatched. Germline V lookup: CDR1 SGDLS, CDR2 YYNGEE. The CDR3 is 15 amino acids. CDR3 in amino acids: CASSVKDGGGDTQYF. The CDR3 bases are TGTGCCAGCAGCGTAAAAGATGGGGGGGGAGATACGCAGTATTTT.

This chain joins TRBV5-6 and TRBJ2-3, with 9 nucleotides matching TRBD2. Germline V gives CDR1 SGHDT, CDR2 YYEEEE. Trimming took 4 bases from V and 5 from J; bases not matched to a gene: 17. CDR3 length: 18 residues. CDR3 protein: CASSQAVVVAGAKDTQYF. The CDR3 DNA is TGTGCCAGCAGCCAAGCAGTGGTGGTAGCGGGAGCAAAAGATACGCAGTATTTT.